Listed below are T cell receptor beta chains from one sample, sequenced in a study of T cells in Graves' hyperthyroidism and ophthalmopathy. TCRdb itself ran the multiplex PCR reads through MiXCR, one entry per CDR3 protein. The table has 560,000 or so distinct CDR3 sequences, around 45% seen once. Sample: peripheral blood or thyroid tissue (not recorded which). The receptors shown here come from a woman younger than 30 with Graves' hyperthyroidism. Each CDR3 is given with its conserved first and last residue. The order of the fields is J gene, clone size, V gene, CDR3 protein. The listing skips clone size in some rows; elsewhere it reads once, few, many or a size class.

TRBJ2-7 | many | TRBV7-9 | CASSLAVVAEQYF
TRBJ2-7 | - | TRBV7-2 | CASSQDRDSGKPYEQYF
TRBJ1-2 | - | TRBV20-1 | CSARRGQGTSGYTF
TRBJ2-5 | - | TRBV11-2 | CASSPWGGRREETQYF
TRBJ1-2 | - | TRBV5-5 | CASSLGIQGQRIYGYTF
TRBJ2-7 | few | TRBV20-1 | CSALPGTSGDEQYF
TRBJ1-1 | - | TRBV25-1 | CASSAAQGPENTEAFF
TRBJ1-5 | - | TRBV7-4 | CASSQVRGGNQPQHF
TRBJ2-5 | many | TRBV7-7 | CASSLSYQETQYF
TRBJ1-4 | few | TRBV7-2 | CASSYAGGREKLFF